This T cell receptor beta chain was observed in a study of blood T cell repertoires in COVID-19. Study-level background: PBMCs, B-cell-depleted T cells, or T cells were the source of the cDNA or gDNA that made up the material.

The table came from immunoSEQ multiplex PCR; TCRdb's copy has only in-frame clones and leaves some out. Of around 130,000 clones in the sample, 85% to 90% were seen once. There are 13 residues in the CDR3. Trimming took 5 bases from V and 1 from J, leaving 8 bases between them. Germline V lookup: CDR1 KGHDR, CDR2 SFDVKD. Sequencing used peripheral blood. The rearrangement uses TRBV24-1 and TRBJ2-7; D remains ambiguous. The TCR was taken from a man aged 65-85 years with active COVID-19. In nucleotides, the CDR3 is TGTGCCACCAGTGGAGGTTATTCCTACGAGCAGTACTTC. This translates into CATSGGYSYEQYF.